This entry lists 30 T cell receptor beta chains sequenced from one sample in a study of blood T cell repertoires in COVID-19 (dated by TCRdb to 2018 to 2021). Libraries were made using the immunoSEQ multiplex PCR assay. The immuneACCESS repertoire file appears here via TCRdb, limited to in-frame rearrangements. These files lack a portion of the clones; in checked studies, under half of the deficit traces to unresolved V genes, and the cause of the others is not known. The table for this sample lists 200,000 to 300,000 clones; about 88% of them were counted only once. Of the sample, about 4.1% is held by the ten largest clones. The sample comprised peripheral blood. Receptors were obtained from a man aged 55-75 years who had recovered from COVID-19.

This chain joins TRBV5-1 and TRBJ1-1; the D gene is possibly TRBD1 (6 bases). The V gene's germline CDR1 is SGHRS and CDR2 YFSETQ. This CDR3 spans 15 amino acids. Trimming left V 6 bases short and J 0 bases short, with 15 bases between. The chain's CDR3 is CASTLTDSMNTEAFF. The CDR3 DNA sequence: TGCGCCAGCACGCTCACGGACAGTATGAACACTGAAGCTTTCTTT.

V and J are TRBV6-1 and TRBJ1-1, with TRBD1 as a possible D gene (5 bases). CDR1 and CDR2 from the germline V gene are MNHNS and SASEGT. The ends were cut back, 3 bases at V and 0 bases at J, with 11 bases in the middle. The CDR3 extends over 15 amino acids. Here the CDR3 DNA reads TGTGCCAGCAGTGATGCGGGACTGGTGAACACTGAAGCTTTCTTT. Its protein is CASSDAGLVNTEAFF.

The V call is TRBV7-9, the J call TRBJ2-1, with 9 bases identical to TRBD2. Trimming cost V 4 bases and J 13 bases; bases outside gene matches: 14. Germline assignment: CDR1 SEHNR and CDR2 FQNEAQ (reference sequence). This CDR3 is 15 amino acids long. CDR3 bases: TGTGCCAGCAGCTCCCTTGCGGGACTAGCTCGGGAACAGTTCTTC. Amino acids: CASSSLAGLAREQFF.

This clone appeared a few times. The CDR3 loop reads CASSQDPSRSYGYTF. The CDR3 bases are TGTGCCAGCAGCCAAGATCCATCCAGGTCCTATGGCTACACCTTC. The genes are TRBV3-1 (or the pseudogene TRBV3-2) and TRBJ1-2; D gene ambiguous. Looked up from germline, CDR1 is LGHDT and CDR2 is YNNKEL (reference sequence). V dropped 0 bases and J dropped 4 bases, with 12 bases sitting between them. The CDR3 runs to 15 residues.

This chain uses TRBV7-8 with TRBJ2-3; TRBD1 is a possible D gene (6 bases). CDR1 SGHVS and CDR2 FQNEAQ come from the germline V gene. This CDR3 spans 13 amino acids. Trimming took 5 bases from V and 4 from J, leaving 10 bases between them. DNA of the CDR3: TGTGCCAGCAGCACACAGGGCCCAGATACGCAGTATTTT. Protein sequence: CASSTQGPDTQYF.

DNA for the CDR3: TGTGCCAGCAGCCCCCGACAGGGGATGTTCAATGAGCAGTTCTTC. Translated, it gives CASSPRQGMFNEQFF. This chain joins TRBV7-3 and TRBJ2-1; TRBD1 aligns across 8 bases. The CDR3 length is 15 residues. The V segment lost 5 bases and the J segment 6 bases; nucleotides outside the gene matches: 9. Germline CDR1 reads SGHTA; CDR2 reads FQGTGA.

This clone has only one observation. The chain employs TRBV4-1 and TRBJ2-7; maybe TRBD2 (6 bases). CDR1 and CDR2 from the germline V gene are MGHRA and YSYEKL. Trimming took 7 bases from V and 6 from J, leaving 25 bases between them. The CDR3 sequence is 16 residues long. CDR3 sequence reads: CASTKSVAGWSGEQYF. For the CDR3, the DNA is TGCGCCAGCACCAAAAGTGTTGCGGGATGGAGTGGCGAGCAGTACTTC.

This clone was seen repeatedly, ten times or more. V is TRBV27 and J is TRBJ2-1; unclear D gene. V dropped 0 bases and J dropped 6 bases, with 9 bases sitting between them. The V gene's germline CDR1 is MNHEY and CDR2 SMNVEV (reference sequence). The CDR3 is 14 residues long. This CDR3 reads CASSLSQSGNEQFF. CDR3 nucleotides: TGTGCCAGCAGTTTATCCCAATCGGGCAATGAGCAGTTCTTC.

This rearrangement joins TRBV9 to TRBJ2-7; no reliable D call. CDR3 length: 14 amino acids. Between the trimmed V and J ends, which lost 0 bases and 2 bases, there was a span of 9 bases. Per germline, CDR1 SGDLS and CDR2 YYNGEE. The CDR3, as DNA: TGTGCCAGCAGCGTAGCTAGTCGGCCCTACGAGCAGTACTTC. Translated, it gives CASSVASRPYEQYF.

The chain employs TRBV11-3 and TRBJ2-1; D remains unclear. Deletions cut 2 bases from V and 8 bases from J, with 22 bases between. Germline V CDR1 and CDR2: SGHNT, YENEEA. The CDR3 has 17 amino acids. The CDR3 nucleotides read TGTGCCAGCAGCTTATTGGGCGACCCCCGCTGTCTTGATGAGCAGTTCTTC. This codes for CASSLLGDPRCLDEQFF.

The gene calls are TRBV7-8 and TRBJ1-6; D is ambiguous. The germline V gene encodes CDR1 SGHVS and CDR2 FQNEAQ. The CDR3 extends over 17 amino acids. Trimming left V 1 base short and J 7 bases short, with 17 bases between. DNA of the CDR3: TGTGCCAGCAGCTTAGTCAGACTACCAAACCCCAATTCACCCCTCCACTTT. Translated, it gives CASSLVRLPNPNSPLHF.

V usage is TRBV7-3 and J usage is TRBJ1-1, with a tentative D call TRBD1 (5 bases). This CDR3 is built from 17 residues. Germline V lookup: CDR1 SGHTA, CDR2 FQGTGA. The ends were cut back, 3 bases at V and 0 bases at J, with 17 bases in the middle. The CDR3 coding sequence is TGTGCCAGCAGCTTGCGGGGGATCTACTACGTGAACACTGAAGCTTTCTTT. Its translation is CASSLRGIYYVNTEAFF.

The chain employs TRBV6-2 or TRBV6-3 and TRBJ1-2; TRBD1 agrees at 8 bases. Germline lookup yields CDR1 MNHEY and CDR2 SVGEGT. The CDR3 sequence is 14 residues long. Trimming took 4 bases from V and 7 from J; bases not matched to a gene: 8. CDR3 nucleotide sequence: TGTGCCAGCAGTTCCTGGACAGGGCTACTTGGCTACACCTTC. Amino acids: CASSSWTGLLGYTF.

DNA of the CDR3: TGTGCCAGCAGCCCCCAGCGGGGGGCCCTCCCCTCCTACGAGCAGTACTTC. Protein product: CASSPQRGALPSYEQYF. The genes are TRBV7-2 and TRBJ2-7; 9 positions match TRBD2. This CDR3 is 17 amino acids long. V was clipped by 5 bases and J by 0 bases; unmatched bases: 11. Per germline, CDR1 SGHTA and CDR2 FQGNSA.

In its sample, this clone was seen once. This sequence joins TRBV7-9 and TRBJ1-2, with D maybe TRBD1 (5 bases). The CDR3 has 15 amino acids. Looked up from germline, CDR1 is SEHNR and CDR2 is FQNEAQ (reference sequence). V lost 5 bases and J 6 bases, leaving 19 bases between the germline ends. The DNA of the CDR3 is TGTGCCAGCAGCCTATCCCGGGACTTAAGTGATGGCTACACCTTC. Amino acids: CASSLSRDLSDGYTF.

V usage is TRBV6-2 or TRBV6-3 and J usage is TRBJ2-7; 11 bases agree with TRBD1. Trimming at V came to 5 bases and at J to 3 bases, leaving 6 bases not matched to a gene. Germline-derived CDR1 and CDR2 are MNHEY and SVGEGT. The CDR3 is 15 residues long. Here the CDR3 reads CASSERTGGIYEQYF. The CDR3 DNA follows: TGTGCCAGCAGTGAGAGGACAGGGGGCATCTACGAGCAGTACTTC.

The sample holds one count of this clone. This sequence joins TRBV18 and TRBJ1-5; the match to TRBD1 covers 11 bases. The CDR3 sequence is 15 residues long. V gave up 5 bases and J gave up 5 bases; unmatched junction bases: 5. Germline CDR1 reads KGHSH; CDR2 reads LQKENI. CDR3 sequence: CASSMDRGRDQPQHF. The CDR3 nucleotides are TGTGCCAGCTCAATGGACAGGGGGCGTGATCAGCCCCAGCATTTT. The whole variable domain, filled in from reference TRBV18 and TRBJ1-5, reads NAGVMQNPRHLVRRRGQEARLRCSPMKGHSHVYWYRQLPEEGLKFMVYLQKENIIDESGMPKERFSAEFPKEGPSILRIQQVVRGDSAAYFCASSMDRGRDQPQHFGDGTRLSIL.

J is TRBJ2-3 and V is TRBV20-1, with TRBD2 matching 8 bases. The CDR3 extends over 14 amino acids. CDR1 and CDR2 from the germline V gene are DFQATT and SNEGSKA (reference sequence). V shed 3 bases, J shed 2 bases, and the junction held 4 bases outside the gene matches. CDR3 amino acids: CSASAGGITDTQYF. CDR3 DNA: TGCAGTGCTAGTGCGGGGGGCATCACAGATACGCAGTATTTT.

This clone was picked up a small number of times. The chain is built from TRBV5-1 and TRBJ2-2; TRBD1 agrees at 7 bases. Trimming cost V 1 base and J 6 bases; bases outside gene matches: 6. The CDR3 contains 15 residues. Germline CDR1 SGHRS, CDR2 YFSETQ. CDR3 nucleotide sequence: TGCGCCAGCAGCTTGATAAGACAGGGCTCCGGGGAGCTGTTTTTT. As protein: CASSLIRQGSGELFF.

V and J are TRBV7-2 and TRBJ1-1; 7 nucleotides align to TRBD1. In germline, CDR1 is SGHTA, CDR2 FQGNSA. The CDR3 has 16 residues. V shed 3 bases and J 4 bases; nucleotides not matched to a gene: 11. The DNA of the CDR3 is TGTGCCAGCAGCTTGTACTCCGGGACAGCAACCACTGAAGCTTTCTTT. Its translation: CASSLYSGTATTEAFF.

The chain links TRBV25-1 to TRBJ1-6; D is uncertain. The germline gives CDR1 MGHDK, CDR2 SYGVNS. CDR3 length: 14 amino acids. V dropped 3 bases and J dropped 6 bases, with 9 bases sitting between them. CDR3 sequence reads: CASSDGRPNSPLHF. The CDR3 DNA sequence: TGTGCCAGCAGTGACGGGAGGCCTAATTCACCCCTCCACTTT.

V gene TRBV10-2 combines with J gene TRBJ2-1, with 11 bases aligning to TRBD2. This CDR3 is 17 amino acids long. J lost 7 bases, V lost 4 bases, and 12 bases had no gene match. The germline gives CDR1 WSHSY, CDR2 SAAADI. Written as DNA, the CDR3 is TGCGCCAGCAGTGTATTTTTTACGACTAGCGGGGAGAATGAGCAGTTCTTC. This sequence encodes CASSVFFTTSGENEQFF.

The chain is built from TRBV7-3 and TRBJ2-3, with 13 positions matching TRBD2. This CDR3 has 19 residues. V lost 1 base to trimming and J lost 4 bases; unmatched junction nucleotides: 11. Germline loops: CDR1 SGHTA, CDR2 FQGTGA. The CDR3 coding sequence is TGTGCCAGCAGCTTAAGGCCGTTATCACTAGCGGGGGGGTCAGATACGCAGTATTTT. Translated, it gives CASSLRPLSLAGGSDTQYF.

This clone has a single count. V is TRBV7-9 and J is TRBJ1-5; no firm D call. The germline V gene encodes CDR1 SEHNR and CDR2 FQNEAQ (reference sequence). V lost 2 bases and J 7 bases, leaving 9 bases between the germline ends. This CDR3 region has 13 residues. The CDR3 region has the DNA TGTGCCAGCAGCTTATACGTGGAGCAGCCCCAGCATTTT. Protein sequence: CASSLYVEQPQHF.

The chain couples TRBV9 to TRBJ1-5; 9 bases fit TRBD1. The length of the CDR3 is 15 residues. Germline lookup yields CDR1 SGDLS and CDR2 YYNGEE. The J segment lost 5 bases and the V segment lost 0 bases, leaving 3 bases of the junction unmatched. The CDR3 spells CASSVGDRDDQPQHF. As DNA, the CDR3 is TGTGCCAGCAGCGTAGGGGACAGGGATGATCAGCCCCAGCATTTT.

This chain uses TRBV20-1 with TRBJ2-3, with 7 bases matching TRBD1. This CDR3 comprises 15 residues. Germline V gene sequence: CDR1 DFQATT, CDR2 SNEGSKA (reference sequence). The ends lost 3 bases at V and 0 bases at J; junction bases unmatched: 6. The CDR3 region has the DNA TGCAGTGCTAGTAGGGGGACAGCTAGCACAGATACGCAGTATTTT. Protein product: CSASRGTASTDTQYF.

This clone was recorded only once. The chain combines TRBV7-9 with TRBJ1-1; D unclear. Germline V gives CDR1 SEHNR, CDR2 FQNEAQ (reference sequence). The CDR3 contains 14 residues. V was trimmed by 5 bases and J by 0 bases, leaving 10 bases between them. The CDR3 nucleotides are TGTGCCAGCAGCACTTACAGCATGAACACTGAAGCTTTCTTT. It encodes CASSTYSMNTEAFF.

This clone appeared once. This chain links TRBV5-4 with TRBJ2-5, with 8 bases lining up with TRBD2. Germline CDR1 SGHNT, CDR2 YYREEE (reference sequence). The CDR3 extends over 14 amino acids. The trim removed 2 bases at V and 3 bases at J, leaving 3 bases unmatched. CDR3 residues: CASSFYGGEETQYF. The CDR3 coding sequence is TGTGCCAGCAGCTTTTACGGGGGGGAAGAGACCCAGTACTTC.

This sequence joins TRBV30 and TRBJ1-2; TRBD1 aligns across 7 bases. CDR1 is GTSNPN and CDR2 is SVGIG in the germline V gene (reference sequence). The CDR3 covers 14 residues. The V gene end was trimmed by 5 bases and the J gene end by 0 bases; junction bases not matched to a gene: 6. CDR3 protein: CAWAGTETNYGYTF. The CDR3 DNA reads as TGTGCCTGGGCCGGGACAGAAACTAACTATGGCTACACCTTC.

The chain has TRBV24-1 and TRBJ1-5; D uncertain. Germline lookup yields CDR1 KGHDR and CDR2 SFDVKD. The V and J ends lost 3 bases and 4 bases respectively, with 15 bases between them. This CDR3 has 16 residues. CDR3 amino acids: CATSDGDWHPNQPQHF. CDR3 coding DNA: TGTGCCACCAGTGATGGTGACTGGCATCCAAATCAGCCCCAGCATTTT.